This TCR beta chain was captured by sequencing in a study of Graves' ophthalmopathy and Graves' hyperthyroidism. Study in general: Hyperthyroidism was classified as stable if no ophthalmopathy occurred within 18 months of follow-up. Study-wide results and caveats: Among expanded thyroid clonotypes above 0.001 frequency, most also occurred in blood.

The CDR3 is 13 amino acids. V dropped 1 base and J dropped 11 bases, with 15 bases sitting between them. The V gene's germline CDR1 is SQVTM and CDR2 ANQGSEA. This clonotype was observed a few times. Its target is not known. Transcripts of RNA were the source for amplifying TCR beta CDR3 regions. Second-round multiplex PCR came after a first-round RT-PCR that employed HTBI primers. TCRdb used MiXCR to reprocess the multiplex PCR reads, holding one entry per CDR3 protein. Here the sample spans approximately 1.2 million distinct CDR3 sequences, about 40% being singletons. Hyperthyroidism patients, aged 18 to 65, were newly diagnosed, under 2 months' duration. As diagnostic evidence, clinical symptoms, serum thyroxine, TRAb, thyroid ultrasound and orbital computed tomography were relied upon.

V and J are TRBV29-1 and TRBJ1-5, with a possible D match to TRBD1 (6 bases). The clonotype originates from an adult man with Graves' hyperthyroidism. Sequenced input: peripheral blood or thyroid tissue (not recorded which). CDR3 amino acids: CSVEGGGAKAQHF. The DNA for the CDR3 is TGCAGCGTTGAAGGGGGGGGCGCTAAAGCCCAGCATTTT. The whole variable domain, filled in from reference TRBV29-1 and TRBJ1-5, reads SAVISQKPSRDICQRGTSLTIQCQVDSQVTMMFWYRQQPGQSLTLIATANQGSEATYESGFVIDKFPISRPNLTFSTLTVSNMSPEDSSIYLCSVEGGGAKAQHFGDGTRLSIL.